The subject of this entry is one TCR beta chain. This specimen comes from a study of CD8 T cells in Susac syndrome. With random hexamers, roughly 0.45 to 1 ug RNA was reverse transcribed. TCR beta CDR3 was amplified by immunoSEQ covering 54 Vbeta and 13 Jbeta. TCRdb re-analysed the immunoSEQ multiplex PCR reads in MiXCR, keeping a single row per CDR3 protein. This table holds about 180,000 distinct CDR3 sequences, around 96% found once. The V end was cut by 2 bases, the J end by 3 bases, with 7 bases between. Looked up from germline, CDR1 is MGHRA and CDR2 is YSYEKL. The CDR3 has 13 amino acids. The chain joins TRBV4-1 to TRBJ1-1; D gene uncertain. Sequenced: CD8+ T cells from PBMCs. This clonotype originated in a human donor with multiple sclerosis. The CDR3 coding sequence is TGCGCCAGCAGCCAAACACTTTACACTGAAGCTTTCTTT. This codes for CASSQTLYTEAFF.